This T cell receptor beta chain was sequenced during a study of blood T cell repertoires in COVID-19 (dated by TCRdb to the early 2020s). A note on the overall study: Samples from collaborators originated in the United States, Italy and Spain and spanned both the acute and convalescent phases of COVID-19. The material from the prospective study consisted of cDNA or gDNA derived from T cells, B-cell-depleted T cells, or PBMCs. Subjects who had been exposed to COVID-19, were actively infected with it, or had recovered from it provided the deeply sampled blood TCRbeta repertoires that made up the dataset. The repertoires were released in a freely available public database intended as a resource for research on the immune response to SARS-CoV-2. The samples were drawn from two sources: the first 160 participants of the ongoing ImmuneRACE study, and 950 to 1,500 subjects contributed by 6 global collaborators. Sample metadata almost always included a de-identified subject ID, COVID-19 status, age in years and sex. Where available, HLA class I and class II types were obtained from metadata supplied by the sample provider rather than from assay-based typing. General study outcomes and caveats: How much clinical and demographic metadata was included differed by source and by participant, and the metadata was provided uncurated.

TCRbeta CDR3 regions were amplified from genomic DNA using the immunoSEQ Assay, a bias-controlled multiplex PCR. On the authors' methods: The number of nucleated cells in each sample was estimated from the amplification of reference gene primers within the assay. Sequence reads were collapsed and filtered to measure the absolute abundance of every unique TCRbeta CDR3 rearrangement. For each sample, productive Simpson clonality was calculated as the square root of Simpson's diversity index across productive rearrangements. The clones in this table, taken by TCRdb from immuneACCESS, are in-frame only. Not every clone is retained; where verified, under half of the shortfall comes from an unresolved V gene, and the cause of the rest is unknown. V, J and clone size were drawn from that table, and D and trimming were deduced from the DNA. For this sample there are about 230,000 clones; over 80% appear just once. 1.3% of the sample rests with the top ten.

One collaborating source in Seattle enrolled patients while the patients were actively infected and followed the patients over time throughout the course of disease. Collaborating institutions collected whole blood in K2EDTA tubes following their own protocols. Collaborator samples were shipped for TCRbeta analysis as frozen whole blood, isolated PBMCs, or DNA extracted from either sample type. This clone was detected only a few times. The antigen it binds to is not known. There are no base qualities to consult, and no much larger clone falls within one base. From V the trimming removes 3 bases and from J it removes 8 bases, while the gene matches leave 9 bases of the junction unaccounted for. CDR1 and CDR2, looked up from the germline V gene (reference sequence), are SGHNT and YYREEE. The CDR3 contains 15 residues, cysteine and phenylalanine counted. Only the CDR3 part of the read is kept: 45 bases, read in frame from the first base.

Recombination linked TRBV5-4 to TRBJ2-3, with 10 bases aligning to TRBD2. Sequences were obtained from peripheral blood. The sequence derives from a woman aged 25 to 45 with COVID-19, enrolled during active disease. The bases read TGTGCCAGCAGCTCCGGGACTAGCGCTCGTGGTACGCAGTATTTT. Its coded protein is CASSSGTSARGTQYF.